A selection of T cell receptor beta chains follows, all from one sample in a study of cytotoxic CD8 clonotypes in ibrutinib-treated CLL. Assay: immunoSEQ multiplex PCR; the TCRdb copy retains only in-frame clones and omits some. This table holds some 70,000 clones, more than 60% found once. The sample consisted of PBMCs, taken after 12 months of ibrutinib treatment. The receptors shown here come from a human donor with chronic lymphocytic leukemia. Both conserved end residues are part of each CDR3. Each record gives: clone size, J gene, V gene, CDR3 length, D gene, CDR3 DNA, CDR3 protein. A D gene is named only where the DNA matches it firmly. The size of a clone is reported for some rows only, either as once, few or many, or as a class for expanded clones.

clone size: NA; J gene: TRBJ1-6; V gene: TRBV10-1; CDR3 length: 13; D gene: NA; CDR3 DNA: TGCGCCAGCAGTCCCGGGGTAAATTCACCCCTCCACTTT; CDR3 protein: CASSPGVNSPLHF
clone size: NA; J gene: TRBJ1-1; V gene: TRBV6-5; CDR3 length: 13; D gene: NA; CDR3 DNA: TGTGCCAGCACCCGGGGGGGTTTGACTGAAGCTTTCTTT; CDR3 protein: CASTRGGLTEAFF
clone size: NA; J gene: TRBJ2-3; V gene: TRBV18; CDR3 length: 11; D gene: NA; CDR3 DNA: TGTGCCAGCTCACCACCGGGACACCAAATTTTT; CDR3 protein: CASSPPGHQIF
clone size: once; J gene: TRBJ2-1; V gene: TRBV10-3; CDR3 length: 13; D gene: NA; CDR3 DNA: TGTGCCATCTGGCGGGGCCCCGGCAATGAGCAGTTCTTC; CDR3 protein: CAIWRGPGNEQFF
clone size: medium-sized; J gene: TRBJ1-2; V gene: TRBV19; CDR3 length: 16; D gene: NA; CDR3 DNA: TGTGCCAGTAGTATTGAGGACGGCCTACAGTTCTATGGCTACACCTTC; CDR3 protein: CASSIEDGLQFYGYTF
clone size: once; J gene: TRBJ2-3; V gene: TRBV29-1; CDR3 length: 15; D gene: NA; CDR3 DNA: TGCAGCGTTAACCCCCTAGGCATGGCCACAGATACGCAGTATTTT; CDR3 protein: CSVNPLGMATDTQYF
clone size: NA; J gene: TRBJ2-1; V gene: TRBV5-1; CDR3 length: 15; D gene: TRBD2; CDR3 DNA: TGCGCCAGCAGCTCACTAGCGGGGACCTACAATGAGCAGTTCTTC; CDR3 protein: CASSSLAGTYNEQFF
clone size: once; J gene: TRBJ2-5; V gene: TRBV5-4; CDR3 length: 14; D gene: NA; CDR3 DNA: TGTGCCAGCAGGGGGCAGAGAAGCCAAGAGACCCAGTACTTC; CDR3 protein: CASRGQRSQETQYF
clone size: few; J gene: TRBJ1-2; V gene: TRBV29-1; CDR3 length: 12; D gene: NA; CDR3 DNA: TGCAGCGTTGAAAACAGTAACTATGGCTACACCTTC; CDR3 protein: CSVENSNYGYTF
clone size: once; J gene: TRBJ1-5; V gene: TRBV10-3; CDR3 length: 12; D gene: NA; CDR3 DNA: TGTGCCATCAGTAAAAATAATCAGCCCCAGCATTTT; CDR3 protein: CAISKNNQPQHF